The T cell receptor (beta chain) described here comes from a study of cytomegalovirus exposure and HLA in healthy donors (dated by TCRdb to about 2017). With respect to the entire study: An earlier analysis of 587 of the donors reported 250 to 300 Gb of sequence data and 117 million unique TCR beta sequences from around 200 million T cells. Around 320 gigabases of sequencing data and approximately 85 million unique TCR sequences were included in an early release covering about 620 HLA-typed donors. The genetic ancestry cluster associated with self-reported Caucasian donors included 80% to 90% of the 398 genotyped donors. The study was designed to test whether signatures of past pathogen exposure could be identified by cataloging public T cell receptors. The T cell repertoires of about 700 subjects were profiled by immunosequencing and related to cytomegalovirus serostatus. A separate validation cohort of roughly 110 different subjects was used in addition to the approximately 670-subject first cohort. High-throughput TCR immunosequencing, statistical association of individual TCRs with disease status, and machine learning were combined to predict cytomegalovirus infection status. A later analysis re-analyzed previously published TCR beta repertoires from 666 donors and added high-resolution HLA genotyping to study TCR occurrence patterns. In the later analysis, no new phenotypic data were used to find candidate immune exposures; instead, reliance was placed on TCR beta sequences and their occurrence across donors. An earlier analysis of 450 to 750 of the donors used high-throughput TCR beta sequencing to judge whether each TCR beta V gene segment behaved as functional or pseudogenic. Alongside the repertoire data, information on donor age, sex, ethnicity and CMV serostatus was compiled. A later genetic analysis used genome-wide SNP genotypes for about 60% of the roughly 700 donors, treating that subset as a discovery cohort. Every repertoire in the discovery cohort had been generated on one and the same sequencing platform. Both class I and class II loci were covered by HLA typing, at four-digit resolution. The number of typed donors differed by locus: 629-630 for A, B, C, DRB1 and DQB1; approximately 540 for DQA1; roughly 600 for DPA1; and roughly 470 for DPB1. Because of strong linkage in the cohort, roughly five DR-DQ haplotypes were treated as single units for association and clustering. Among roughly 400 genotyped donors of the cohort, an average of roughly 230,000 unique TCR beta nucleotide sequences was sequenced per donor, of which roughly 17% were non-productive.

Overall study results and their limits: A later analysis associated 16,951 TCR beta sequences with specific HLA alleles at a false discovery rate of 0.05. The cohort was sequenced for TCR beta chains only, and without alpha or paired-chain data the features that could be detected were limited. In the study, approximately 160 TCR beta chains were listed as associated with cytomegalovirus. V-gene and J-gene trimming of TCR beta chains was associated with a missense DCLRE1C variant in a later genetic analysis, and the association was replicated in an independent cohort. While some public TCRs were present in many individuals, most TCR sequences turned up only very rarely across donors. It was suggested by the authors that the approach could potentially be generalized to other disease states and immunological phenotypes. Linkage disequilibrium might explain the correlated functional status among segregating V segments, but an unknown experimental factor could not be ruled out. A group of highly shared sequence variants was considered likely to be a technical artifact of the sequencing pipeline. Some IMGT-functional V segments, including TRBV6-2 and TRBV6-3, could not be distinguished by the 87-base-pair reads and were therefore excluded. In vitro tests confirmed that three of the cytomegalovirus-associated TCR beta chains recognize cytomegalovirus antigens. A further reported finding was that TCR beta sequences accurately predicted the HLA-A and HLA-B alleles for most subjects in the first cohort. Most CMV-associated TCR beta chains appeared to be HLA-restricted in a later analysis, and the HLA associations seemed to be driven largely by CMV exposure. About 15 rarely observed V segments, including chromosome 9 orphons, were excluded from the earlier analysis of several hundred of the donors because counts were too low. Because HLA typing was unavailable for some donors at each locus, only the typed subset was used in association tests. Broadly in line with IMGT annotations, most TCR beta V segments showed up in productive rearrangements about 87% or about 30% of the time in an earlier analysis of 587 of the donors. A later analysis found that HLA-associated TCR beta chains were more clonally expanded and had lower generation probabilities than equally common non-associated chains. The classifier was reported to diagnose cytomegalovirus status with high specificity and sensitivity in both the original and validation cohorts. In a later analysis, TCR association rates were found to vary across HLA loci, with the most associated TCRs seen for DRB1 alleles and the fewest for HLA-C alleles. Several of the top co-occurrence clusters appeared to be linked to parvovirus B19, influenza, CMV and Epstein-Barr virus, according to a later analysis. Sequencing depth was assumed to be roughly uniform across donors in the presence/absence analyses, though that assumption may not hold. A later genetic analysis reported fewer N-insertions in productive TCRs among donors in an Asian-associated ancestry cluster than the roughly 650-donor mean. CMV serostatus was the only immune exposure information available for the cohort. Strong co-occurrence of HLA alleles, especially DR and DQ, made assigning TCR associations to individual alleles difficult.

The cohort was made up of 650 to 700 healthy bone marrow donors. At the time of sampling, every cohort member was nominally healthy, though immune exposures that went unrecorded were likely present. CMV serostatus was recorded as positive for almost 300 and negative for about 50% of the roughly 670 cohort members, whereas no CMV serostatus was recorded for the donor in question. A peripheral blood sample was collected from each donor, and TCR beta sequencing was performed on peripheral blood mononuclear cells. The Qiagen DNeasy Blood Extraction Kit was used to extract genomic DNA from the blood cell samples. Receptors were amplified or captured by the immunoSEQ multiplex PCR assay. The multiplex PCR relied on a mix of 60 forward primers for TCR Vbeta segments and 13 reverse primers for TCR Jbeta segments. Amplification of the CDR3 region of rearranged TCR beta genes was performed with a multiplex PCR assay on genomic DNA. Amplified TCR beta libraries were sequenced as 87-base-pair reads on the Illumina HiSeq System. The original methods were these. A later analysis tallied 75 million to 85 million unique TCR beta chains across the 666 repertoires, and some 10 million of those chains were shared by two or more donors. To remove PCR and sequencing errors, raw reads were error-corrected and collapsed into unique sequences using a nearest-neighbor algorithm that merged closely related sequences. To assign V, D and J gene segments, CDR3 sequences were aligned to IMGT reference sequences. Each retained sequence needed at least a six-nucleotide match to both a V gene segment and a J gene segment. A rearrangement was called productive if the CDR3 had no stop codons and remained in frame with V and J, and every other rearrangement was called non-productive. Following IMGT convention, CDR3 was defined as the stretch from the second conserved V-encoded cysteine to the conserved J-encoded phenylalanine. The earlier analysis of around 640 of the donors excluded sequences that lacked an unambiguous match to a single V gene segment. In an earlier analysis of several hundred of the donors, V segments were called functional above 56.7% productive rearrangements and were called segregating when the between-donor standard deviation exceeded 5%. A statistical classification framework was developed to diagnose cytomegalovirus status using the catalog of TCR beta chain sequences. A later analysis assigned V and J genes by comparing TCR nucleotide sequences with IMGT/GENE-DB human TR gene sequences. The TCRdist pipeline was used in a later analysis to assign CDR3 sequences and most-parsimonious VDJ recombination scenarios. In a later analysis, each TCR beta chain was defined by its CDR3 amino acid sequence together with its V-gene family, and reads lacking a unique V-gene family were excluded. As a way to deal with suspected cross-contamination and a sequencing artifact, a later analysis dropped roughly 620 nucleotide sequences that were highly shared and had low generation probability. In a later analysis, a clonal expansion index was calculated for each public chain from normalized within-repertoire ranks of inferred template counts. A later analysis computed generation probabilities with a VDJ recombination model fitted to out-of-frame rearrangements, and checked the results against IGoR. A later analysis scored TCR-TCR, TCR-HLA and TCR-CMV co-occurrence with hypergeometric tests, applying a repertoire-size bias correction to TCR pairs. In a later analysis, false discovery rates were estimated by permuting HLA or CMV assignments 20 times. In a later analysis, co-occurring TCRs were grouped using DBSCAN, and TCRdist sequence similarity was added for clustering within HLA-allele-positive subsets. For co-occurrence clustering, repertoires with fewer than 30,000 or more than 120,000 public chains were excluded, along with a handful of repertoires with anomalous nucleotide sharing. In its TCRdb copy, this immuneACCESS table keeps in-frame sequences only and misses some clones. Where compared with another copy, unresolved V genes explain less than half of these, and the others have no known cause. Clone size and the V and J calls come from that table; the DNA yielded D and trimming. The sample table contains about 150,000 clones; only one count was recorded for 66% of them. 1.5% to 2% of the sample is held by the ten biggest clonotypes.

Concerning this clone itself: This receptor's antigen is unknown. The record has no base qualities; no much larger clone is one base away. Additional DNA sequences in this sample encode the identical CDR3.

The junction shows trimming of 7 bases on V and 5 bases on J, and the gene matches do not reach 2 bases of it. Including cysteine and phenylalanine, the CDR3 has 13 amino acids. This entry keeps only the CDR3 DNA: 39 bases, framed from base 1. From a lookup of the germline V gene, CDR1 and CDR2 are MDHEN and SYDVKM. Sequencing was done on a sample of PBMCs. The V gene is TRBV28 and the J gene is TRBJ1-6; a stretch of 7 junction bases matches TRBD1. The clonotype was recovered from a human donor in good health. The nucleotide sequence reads TGTGCCAGCATACAGGGGAATAATTCACCCCTCCACTTT. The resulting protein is CASIQGNNSPLHF.